The clone carrying this T cell receptor (beta chain) is medium-sized (0.01 to 0.1%) in the sample. In germline, CDR1 is MNHNS, CDR2 SASEGT. Trimming left V 1 base short and J 5 bases short, with 14 bases between. The CDR3 length is 15 residues. The sample belongs to a study of CD4 and CD8 cells across lung adenocarcinoma regions. TCRdb analysed the PCR reads with MiXCR anew, one entry per CDR3 protein. This table has 20,000 to 30,000 distinct CDR3 sequences, under 65% appearing once. Localized lung adenocarcinoma, a non-small cell lung cancer, affected the donors. The rearrangement joins TRBV6-1 to TRBJ2-5, with D possibly being TRBD1 (6 bases). The sample taken for sequencing was CD4+ T cells from the center of a lung tumor. The source is a male donor with lung adenocarcinoma. The CD4 and CD8 labels of this study may be unreliable. CDR3 residues: CASSEDSQGRETQYF. In nucleotides, the CDR3 is TGTGCCAGCAGTGAAGATAGCCAGGGGCGGGAGACCCAGTACTTC.